This TCR beta chain is drawn from a study of T cells in Graves' hyperthyroidism and ophthalmopathy. Study observations and caveats: A median around 5.9 months before onset, the model predicted ophthalmopathy. Researchers report that a 13 V-J model separated ophthalmopathy from stable hyperthyroidism.

Clinical Activity Scores of at least 3, NOSPECS grades of at least 4 and durations under 3 months characterized ophthalmopathy patients. Germline CDR1 and CDR2: DFQATT and SNEGSKA (reference sequence). The CDR3 runs to 13 residues. V lost 4 bases and J 6 bases, leaving 16 bases between the germline ends. This clonotype occurred many times. Its antigen remains unidentified. TCR beta CDR3 regions were amplified from RNA. When the TCR CDR3 underwent first-round RT-PCR, the HTBI primer set was used. TCRdb re-called the multiplex PCR reads through MiXCR, storing one row per CDR3 protein. Found here are 300,000 to 400,000 distinct CDR3 sequences, more than 12% of them singletons; the top ten hold around 20%.

The genes are TRBV20-1 and TRBJ2-7; a weak D match, TRBD2 (5 bases). The sample taken for sequencing was blood. The receptor was isolated from a woman in her 30s with Graves' ophthalmopathy. This chain's CDR3 is CSATVRGSGEQYF. The CDR3 nucleotides read TGCAGTGCTACCGTCCGGGGTTCCGGCGAGCAGTACTTC.